This entry concerns a single T cell receptor (beta chain). The PCR contained 60 Vbeta and 13 Jbeta primers. The table came from immunoSEQ multiplex PCR; TCRdb's copy has only in-frame clones and leaves some out. Of 110,000 to 150,000 clones in the sample, about 64% are singletons; the top ten hold approximately 4.2%. The CDR3 is 19 amino acids. Per germline, CDR1 MDHEN and CDR2 SYDVKM. Trimming took 5 bases from V and 2 from J; bases not matched to a gene: 15. The sample is drawn from a study of cytomegalovirus exposure and HLA in healthy donors. Source material: PBMCs. The chain combines TRBV28 with TRBJ2-6; 7 bases line up with TRBD1. The sequence was collected from a man aged 55 to 69 in good health and CMV-seronegative. CDR3 bases: TGTGCCAGCAGTGCAGCCGGGACAGCCATACCGGCTGGGGCCAACGTCCTGACTTTC. Protein product: CASSAAGTAIPAGANVLTF.